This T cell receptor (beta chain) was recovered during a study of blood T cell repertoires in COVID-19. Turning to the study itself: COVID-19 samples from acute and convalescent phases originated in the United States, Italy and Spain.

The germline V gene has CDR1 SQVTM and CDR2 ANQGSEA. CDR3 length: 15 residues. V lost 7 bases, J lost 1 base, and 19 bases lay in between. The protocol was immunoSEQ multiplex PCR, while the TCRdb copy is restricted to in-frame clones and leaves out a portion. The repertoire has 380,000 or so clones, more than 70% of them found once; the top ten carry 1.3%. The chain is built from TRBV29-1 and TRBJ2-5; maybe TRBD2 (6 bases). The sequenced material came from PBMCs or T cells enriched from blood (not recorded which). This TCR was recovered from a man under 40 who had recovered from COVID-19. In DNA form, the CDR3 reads TGCAGCGCCGGACCCGGAGGGTTACCCCAAGAGACCCAGTACTTC. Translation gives CSAGPGGLPQETQYF.